These 30 T cell receptor beta chains were sequenced from one sample in a study of T cells in Graves' hyperthyroidism and ophthalmopathy. Amplified regions were TCR beta CDR3 sequences from RNA transcripts. The HTBI set primed first-round TCR CDR3 RT-PCR. TCRdb fed the multiplex PCR reads into MiXCR, producing one record per CDR3 protein. Seen here are 500,000 or so distinct CDR3 sequences, approximately 17% observed once, and the top ten hold around 17%. The sample consisted of blood. These receptors were taken from a woman aged 18-29 years with Graves' ophthalmopathy.

This chain links TRBV20-1 with TRBJ1-2; D gene ambiguous. The V gene lost 5 bases and the J gene lost 4 bases, with 11 bases spanning the gap. Germline-derived CDR1 and CDR2 are DFQATT and SNEGSKA (reference sequence). CDR3 length: 12 residues. Here the CDR3 reads CSAERATYGYTF. CDR3 nucleotide sequence: TGCAGTGCTGAAAGGGCCACCTATGGCTACACCTTC.

This clonotype was observed at least ten times. The rearrangement uses TRBV6-2 or TRBV6-3 and TRBJ2-3, with D unresolved. V lost 2 bases, J lost 5 bases, and 8 bases lay in between. Germline V gene sequence: CDR1 MNHEY, CDR2 SVGEGT. This CDR3 has 13 amino acids. CDR3 nucleotides: TGTGCCAGCAGTTACGAAGGGCAAGATACGCAGTATTTT. Protein: CASSYEGQDTQYF.

This clonotype was seen a few times. In DNA form, the CDR3 reads TGTGCCACCAGTGACAGGGACAGGTCTTTTGGCTACACCTTC. The encoded protein is CATSDRDRSFGYTF. The gene calls are TRBV24-1 and TRBJ1-2, with TRBD1 matching over 8 bases. The CDR3 is 14 residues long. J gave up 7 bases and V 4 bases, and 7 bases lay outside the gene matches. Germline V lookup: CDR1 KGHDR, CDR2 SFDVKD.

The table lists this clonotype with many counts. The CDR3 reads CASRKDRGDGYTF. In DNA form, the CDR3 reads TGTGCCAGCAGAAAGGACAGGGGGGATGGCTACACCTTC. The chain employs TRBV2 and TRBJ1-2, with 10 nucleotides matching TRBD1. From germline, CDR1 is SNHLY and CDR2 FYNNEI. This CDR3 has 13 amino acids. V was clipped by 6 bases and J by 6 bases; unmatched bases: 4.

The chain carries TRBV4-2 and TRBJ2-7, with 13 nucleotides matching TRBD2. This CDR3 contains 14 residues. Germline loops: CDR1 LGHNA, CDR2 YNFKEQ. V shed 4 bases, J shed 4 bases, and the junction held 1 base outside the gene matches. The chain's CDR3 is CASSPTSGRYEQYF. The CDR3, as DNA: TGTGCCAGCAGCCCGACTAGCGGGAGGTACGAGCAGTACTTC.

Turning to this clonotype: At one of its ends the junction is not consistent with the germline gene, which may arise from a read error. The chain has TRBV30 and TRBJ1-5, with D hard to call. CDR1 is GTSNPN, CDR2 SVGIG, per germline (reference sequence). This CDR3 comprises 14 residues. The CDR3 DNA reads TGTGCCTGGAACGATCACCCGGGGAATCGGCCCCAGCATTTT. This encodes CAWNDHPGNRPQHF.

This clonotype was seen many times. The chain employs TRBV11-1 and TRBJ1-2, with unresolved D. This CDR3 has 13 amino acids. Trimming stripped 1 base from V and 8 bases from J, with 11 bases between. The germline V gene encodes CDR1 SGHAT and CDR2 FQDESV (reference sequence). The CDR3 loop reads CASSLGTERGYTF. DNA for the CDR3: TGTGCCAGCAGCTTAGGCACAGAGAGGGGCTACACCTTC.

The chain is built from TRBV4-1 and TRBJ2-3; 7 bases fit TRBD1. Trimming at V came to 3 bases and at J to 1 base, leaving 1 base not matched to a gene. Germline V lookup: CDR1 MGHRA, CDR2 YSYEKL. The CDR3 is 14 amino acids. The CDR3 DNA follows: TGCGCCAGCAGCCAGGGACAGCGCACAGATACGCAGTATTTT. It codes for CASSQGQRTDTQYF.

This clonotype was picked up a small number of times. A clone one base away is much larger, so this may be a read error. V is TRBV2 and J is TRBJ1-1; 8 bases align to TRBD1. Germline V lookup: CDR1 SNHLY, CDR2 FYNNEI. The CDR3 consists of 15 residues. V was clipped by 8 bases and J by 4 bases; unmatched bases: 12. In DNA, the CDR3 is TGTGCCAGCGGTGCTTGGACAGGGTCGGTCACTGAAGCTTTCTTT. Translation gives CASGAWTGSVTEAFF.

This clonotype was seen ten or more times. The chain has TRBV27 and TRBJ2-5, with D hard to call. The germline V and J ends were trimmed by 2 bases and 3 bases, with 7 bases remaining between them. CDR3 size: 13 residues. Germline CDR1 and CDR2: MNHEY and SMNVEV (reference sequence). CDR3 in DNA: TGTGCCAGCAGTTTAGGGCAGGAAGAGACCCAGTACTTC. It yields the protein CASSLGQEETQYF.

This clonotype has just a few counts. The CDR3 bases are TGTGCCAGTAGTACACTTCAGACAGGAGCCTCTGGAAACACCATATATTTT. It yields the protein CASSTLQTGASGNTIYF. The chain uses TRBV19 and TRBJ1-3; maybe TRBD1 (6 bases). CDR3 length equals 17 residues. V was trimmed by 4 bases and J by 0 bases, leaving 16 bases between them. The germline V gene has CDR1 LNHDA and CDR2 SQIVND (reference sequence).

This clonotype was seen many times. This sequence joins TRBV20-1 and TRBJ1-5, with D uncertain. The CDR3 contains 13 residues. Looked up from germline, CDR1 is DFQATT and CDR2 is SNEGSKA (reference sequence). V was cut by 6 bases and J by 6 bases, with 15 bases left in between. CDR3 nucleotide sequence: TGCAGTGCAGCTACTAGGAGTAGTCAGCCCCAGCATTTT. It encodes CSAATRSSQPQHF.

This clonotype occurred many times. The chain uses TRBV2 and TRBJ1-4, with a possible D match to TRBD1 (5 bases). Germline CDR1 and CDR2: SNHLY and FYNNEI. The ends were cut back, 4 bases at V and 3 bases at J, with 9 bases in the middle. The CDR3 runs 14 residues. Here the CDR3 reads CASSGLGANEKLFF. CDR3 nucleotides: TGTGCCAGCAGTGGTCTGGGGGCTAATGAAAAACTGTTTTTT.

This clonotype was observed at least ten times. This sequence joins TRBV9 and TRBJ1-2, with D uncertain. V dropped 4 bases and J dropped 7 bases, with 8 bases sitting between them. Germline V CDR1 and CDR2: SGDLS, YYNGEE. The CDR3 is made up of 11 amino acids. For the CDR3, the DNA is TGTGCCAGCAGCTCCTCCTCTGGCTACACCTTC. Encoded protein: CASSSSSGYTF.

This clonotype was detected many times. DNA for the CDR3: TGTGCCAGCAGTGATCTCCGCTCCTACAATGAGCAGTTCTTC. It codes for CASSDLRSYNEQFF. V gene TRBV2 combines with J gene TRBJ2-1; D remains unclear. Germline CDR1 SNHLY, CDR2 FYNNEI. The CDR3 is 14 residues long. The ends were cut back, 3 bases at V and 0 bases at J, with 6 bases in the middle.

The table lists this clonotype with many counts. The CDR3 region has the DNA TGCAGTGCTAGTTGGATAAGCGGGGGGGATGGAGATACGCAGTATTTT. It is translated as CSASWISGGDGDTQYF. This chain joins TRBV20-1 and TRBJ2-3; TRBD2 agrees at 10 bases. V gave up 3 bases and J gave up 5 bases; unmatched junction bases: 11. This CDR3 has 16 amino acids. CDR1 is DFQATT, CDR2 SNEGSKA, per germline (reference sequence).

Only a few counts were recorded for this clonotype. J is TRBJ2-5 and V is TRBV20-1; TRBD2 matches at 9 bases. Germline trimming cut 1 base from V and 1 base from J; bases unmatched to any gene: 7. Germline V lookup: CDR1 DFQATT, CDR2 SNEGSKA (reference sequence). The CDR3 sequence is 16 residues long. For the CDR3, the DNA is TGCAGTGCTAGAGGGCTCGGGACTAGCTTCCAAGAGACCCAGTACTTC. Translating gives CSARGLGTSFQETQYF.

This clonotype was observed at least ten times. The CDR3 bases are TGTGCCAGCTCTTCAGGGATGTATGGCTACACCTTC. Protein: CASSSGMYGYTF. The chain links TRBV28 to TRBJ1-2, with TRBD1 as a possible D gene (5 bases). V gave up 8 bases and J gave up 5 bases, with 12 bases separating them. CDR1 MDHEN and CDR2 SYDVKM come from the germline V gene. The CDR3 has 12 amino acids.

This clonotype was seen ten or more times. The chain carries TRBV20-1 and TRBJ1-5; D possibly corresponds to TRBD1 (5 bases). The germline CDR1 and CDR2 sequences are DFQATT and SNEGSKA (reference sequence). V gave up 6 bases and J gave up 4 bases, with 19 bases separating them. CDR3 length: 15 residues. This chain's CDR3 is CSAKPEGIGNQPQHF. The CDR3 nucleotides read TGCAGTGCGAAACCTGAGGGGATAGGGAATCAGCCCCAGCATTTT.

This clonotype has at least ten counts. The chain recombines TRBV12-3 or TRBV12-4 with TRBJ2-7; D remains unclear. The CDR3 length is 14 residues. The V gene lost 2 bases and the J gene lost 0 bases, with 8 bases spanning the gap. The CDR3 DNA reads as TGTGCCAGCAGTTTAACGACCGGCTCCTACGAGCAGTACTTC. Protein product: CASSLTTGSYEQYF.

The chain recombines TRBV19 with TRBJ1-5; D gene ambiguous. V lost 4 bases and J lost 0, with 10 bases in between. The CDR3 runs to 15 residues. Germline values: CDR1 LNHDA, CDR2 SQIVND (reference sequence). CDR3 sequence reads: CASSTDGYSNQPQHF. The CDR3 DNA is TGTGCCAGTAGTACGGACGGCTATAGCAATCAGCCCCAGCATTTT.

This clonotype was seen many times. J is TRBJ2-2 and V is TRBV3-1; D is uncertain. CDR1 is LGHDT, CDR2 YNNKEL, per germline (reference sequence). Trimming shortened V by 2 bases and J by 0 bases, and 10 bases separated the two germline ends. The CDR3 runs 16 residues. CDR3 loop: CASSQSVKANTGELFF. Written as DNA, the CDR3 is TGTGCCAGCAGCCAATCAGTGAAGGCGAACACCGGGGAGCTGTTTTTT.

J is TRBJ2-1 and V is TRBV20-1, with D possibly being TRBD2 (6 bases). The CDR3 runs 14 residues. Trimming cost V 7 bases and J 3 bases, with 16 bases left between them. Germline CDR1 DFQATT, CDR2 SNEGSKA (reference sequence). For the CDR3, the DNA is TGCAGTGTTTTTGTGGTGGGACTCTACAATGAGCAGTTCTTC. Amino acid sequence: CSVFVVGLYNEQFF.

This clonotype was recorded at least ten times. The chain combines TRBV30 with TRBJ1-1; 8 bases align to TRBD1. The CDR3 extends over 15 amino acids. CDR1 and CDR2 from the germline V gene are GTSNPN and SVGIG (reference sequence). Losses at the gene ends were 5 bases for V and 10 bases for J; bases not matched to a gene: 18. The CDR3 sequence is CAWGRTGIAVFGAFF. Written as DNA, the CDR3 is TGTGCCTGGGGTAGGACAGGGATTGCGGTTTTTGGAGCTTTCTTT.

The CDR3 region has the DNA TGCAGTGCTCCCCGGGGTAGCGGGAGGATTGATTACACCGGGGAGCTGTTTTTT. Translation: CSAPRGSGRIDYTGELFF. This chain links TRBV20-1 with TRBJ2-2; 10 bases map to TRBD2. The CDR3 extends over 18 amino acids. Germline lookup yields CDR1 DFQATT and CDR2 SNEGSKA (reference sequence). V trimming: 5 bases; J trimming: 3 bases; junction bases outside the gene matches: 15.

The chain links TRBV13 to TRBJ1-1; 8 bases line up with TRBD1. J gave up 3 bases and V 6 bases, and 6 bases lay outside the gene matches. CDR3 length equals 14 residues. Germline CDR1 PRHDT, CDR2 FYEKMQ (reference sequence). The CDR3 DNA follows: TGTGCCAGCAGGACGACAGGGGAGGACACTGAAGCTTTCTTT. Protein product: CASRTTGEDTEAFF.

This clonotype was counted a few times. This chain links TRBV7-9 with TRBJ2-1, with a possible D match to TRBD1 (6 bases). With 5 bases removed from V and 0 bases from J, the gap between germline ends came to 17 bases. CDR3 length: 17 residues. In germline, CDR1 is SEHNR, CDR2 FQNEAQ (reference sequence). The CDR3 loop is CASSLTGSYYSYNEQFF. The CDR3 region has the DNA TGTGCCAGCAGCCTAACAGGGTCTTACTACTCCTACAATGAGCAGTTCTTC.

This clonotype was seen repeatedly, ten times or more. The J gene is TRBJ1-6, the V gene TRBV6-1; TRBD1 aligns across 9 bases. Germline CDR1 is MNHNS and CDR2 is SASEGT. V lost 4 bases to trimming and J lost 10 bases; unmatched junction nucleotides: 8. This CDR3 comprises 15 residues. The CDR3 sequence is CASSVGTGFGSPLHF. The CDR3 DNA reads as TGTGCCAGCAGTGTGGGGACAGGGTTCGGCTCACCCCTCCACTTT.

This clonotype has at least ten counts. The V gene is TRBV30, the J gene TRBJ2-3, with 9 bases lining up with TRBD2. Germline trimming cut 2 bases from V and 6 bases from J; bases unmatched to any gene: 6. The CDR3 runs 14 residues. Per the germline V gene, CDR1 is GTSNPN and CDR2 is SVGIG (reference sequence). CDR3 nucleotides: TGTGCCTGGAGTCAAGCGGGGGGTGAGGATACGCAGTATTTT. This codes for CAWSQAGGEDTQYF.

This clonotype was seen a handful of times. The chain's CDR3 is CASSYSGQGGSGSPLHF. CDR3 sequence (DNA): TGTGCCAGCAGTTACTCGGGACAGGGAGGGTCGGGTTCACCCCTCCACTTT. This chain uses TRBV6-2 or TRBV6-3 with TRBJ1-6, with 9 bases matching TRBD1. The V gene's germline CDR1 is MNHEY and CDR2 SVGEGT. With V trimmed by 0 bases and J by 9 bases, 9 bases remained unmatched. The CDR3 runs 17 residues.